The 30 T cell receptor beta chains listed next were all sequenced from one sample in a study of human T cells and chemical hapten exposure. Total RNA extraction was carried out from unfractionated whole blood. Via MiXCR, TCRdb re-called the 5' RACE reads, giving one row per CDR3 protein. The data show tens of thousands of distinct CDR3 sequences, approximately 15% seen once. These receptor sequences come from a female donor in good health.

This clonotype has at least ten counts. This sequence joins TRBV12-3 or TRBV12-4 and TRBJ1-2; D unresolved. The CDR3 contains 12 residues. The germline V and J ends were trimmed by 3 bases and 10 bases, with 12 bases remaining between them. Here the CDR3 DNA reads TGTGCCAGCAGTTTCAGGTCAGCCGACTACACCTTC. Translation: CASSFRSADYTF.

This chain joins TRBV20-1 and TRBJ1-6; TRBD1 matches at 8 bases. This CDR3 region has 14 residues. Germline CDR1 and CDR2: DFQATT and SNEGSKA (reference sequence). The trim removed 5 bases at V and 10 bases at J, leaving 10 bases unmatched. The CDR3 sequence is CSAGNQGARSPLHF. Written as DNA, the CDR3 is TGCAGTGCTGGTAACCAGGGGGCTAGATCACCCCTCCACTTT.

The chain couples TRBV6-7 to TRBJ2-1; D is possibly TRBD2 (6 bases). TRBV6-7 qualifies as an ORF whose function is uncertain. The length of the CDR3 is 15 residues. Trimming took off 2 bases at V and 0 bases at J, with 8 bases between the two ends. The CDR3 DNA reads TGTGCCAGCAGTTACAACGGGAGCTCCTACAATGAGCAGTTCTTC. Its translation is CASSYNGSSYNEQFF.

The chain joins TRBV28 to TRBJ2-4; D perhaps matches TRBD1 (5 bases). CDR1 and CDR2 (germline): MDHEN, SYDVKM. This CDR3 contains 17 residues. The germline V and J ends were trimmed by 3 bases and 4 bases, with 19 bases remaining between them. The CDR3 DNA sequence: TGTGCCAGCAGTTTTGGGGCCCCTCTAAGCCCTAAAAACATTCAGTACTTC. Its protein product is CASSFGAPLSPKNIQYF.

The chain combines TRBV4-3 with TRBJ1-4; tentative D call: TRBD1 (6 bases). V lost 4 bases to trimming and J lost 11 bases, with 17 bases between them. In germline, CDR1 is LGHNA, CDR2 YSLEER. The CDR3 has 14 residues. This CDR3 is CASSRRTAHAKLFF. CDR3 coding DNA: TGCGCCAGCAGCCGAAGGACAGCCCATGCGAAACTGTTTTTT.

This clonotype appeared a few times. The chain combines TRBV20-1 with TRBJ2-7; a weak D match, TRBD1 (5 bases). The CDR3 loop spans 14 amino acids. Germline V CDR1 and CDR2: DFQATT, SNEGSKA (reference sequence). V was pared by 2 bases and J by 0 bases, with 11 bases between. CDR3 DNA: TGCAGTGCTAGAAGGTCCCAGGGCTCCTACGAGCAGTACTTC. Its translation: CSARRSQGSYEQYF.

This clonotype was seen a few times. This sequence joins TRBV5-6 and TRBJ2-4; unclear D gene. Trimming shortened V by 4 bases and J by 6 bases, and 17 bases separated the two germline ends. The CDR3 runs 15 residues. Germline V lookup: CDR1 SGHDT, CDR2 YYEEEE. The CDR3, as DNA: TGTGCCAGCAGCACGGGTCCACATAGAGGAAACATTCAGTACTTC. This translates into CASSTGPHRGNIQYF.

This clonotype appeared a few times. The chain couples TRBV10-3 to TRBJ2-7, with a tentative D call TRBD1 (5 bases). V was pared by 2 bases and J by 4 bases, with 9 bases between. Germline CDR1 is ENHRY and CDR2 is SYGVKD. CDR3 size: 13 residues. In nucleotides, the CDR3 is TGTGCCATCAGTGAGGTCCAGGGTTACGAGCAGTACTTC. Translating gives CAISEVQGYEQYF.

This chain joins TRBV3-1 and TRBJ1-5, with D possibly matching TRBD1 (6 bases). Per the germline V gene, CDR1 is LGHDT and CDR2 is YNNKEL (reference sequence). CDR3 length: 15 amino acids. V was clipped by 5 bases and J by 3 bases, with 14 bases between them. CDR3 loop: CASSGAGQLNQPQHF. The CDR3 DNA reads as TGTGCCAGCAGCGGGGCAGGACAGCTCAATCAGCCCCAGCATTTT.

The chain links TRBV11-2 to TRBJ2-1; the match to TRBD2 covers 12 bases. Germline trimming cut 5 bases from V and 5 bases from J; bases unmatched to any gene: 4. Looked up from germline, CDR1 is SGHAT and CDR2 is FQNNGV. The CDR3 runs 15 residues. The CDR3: CASSRLAGADNEQFF. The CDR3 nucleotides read TGTGCCAGCAGCCGACTAGCGGGAGCTGACAATGAGCAGTTCTTC.

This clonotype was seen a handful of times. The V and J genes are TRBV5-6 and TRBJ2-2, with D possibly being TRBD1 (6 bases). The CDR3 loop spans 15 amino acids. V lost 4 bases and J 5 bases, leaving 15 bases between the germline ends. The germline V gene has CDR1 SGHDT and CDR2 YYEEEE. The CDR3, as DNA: TGTGCCAGCAGCCTGGACAGTCGGAGGACCGGGGAGCTGTTTTTT. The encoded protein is CASSLDSRRTGELFF.

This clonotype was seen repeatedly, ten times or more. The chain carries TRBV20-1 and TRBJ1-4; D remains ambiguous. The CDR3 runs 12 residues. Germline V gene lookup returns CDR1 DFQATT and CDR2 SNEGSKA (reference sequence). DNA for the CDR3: TGCTTCGTCCGGGGTATAGAGGAAAAACTGTTTTTT. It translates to CFVRGIEEKLFF.

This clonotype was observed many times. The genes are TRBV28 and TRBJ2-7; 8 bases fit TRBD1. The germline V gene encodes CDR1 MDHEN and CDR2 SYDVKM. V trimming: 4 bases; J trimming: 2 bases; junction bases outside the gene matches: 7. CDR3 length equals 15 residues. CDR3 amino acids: CASSSPGQAPYEQYF. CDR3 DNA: TGTGCCAGCAGTTCACCGGGACAGGCCCCCTACGAGCAGTACTTC.

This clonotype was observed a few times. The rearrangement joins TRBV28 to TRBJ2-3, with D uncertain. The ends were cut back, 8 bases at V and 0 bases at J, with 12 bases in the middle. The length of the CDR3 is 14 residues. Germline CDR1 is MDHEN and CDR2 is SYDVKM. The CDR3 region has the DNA TGTGCCAGCCATAGCTATACTAGCACAGATACGCAGTATTTT. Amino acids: CASHSYTSTDTQYF. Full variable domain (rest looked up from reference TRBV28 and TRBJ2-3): DVKVTQSSRYLVKRTGEKVFLECVQDMDHENMFWYRQDPGLGLRLIYFSYDVKMKEKGDIPEGYSVSREKKERFSLILESASTNQTSMYLCASHSYTSTDTQYFGPGTRLTVL.

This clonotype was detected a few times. In nucleotides, the CDR3 is TGTGCCAGCAGTTACGAGCGATTCCAGCCCCAGCATTTT. This codes for CASSYERFQPQHF. This chain connects TRBV6-5 to TRBJ1-5; D remains ambiguous. Germline V CDR1 and CDR2: MNHEY, SVGAGI. The V and J ends lost 2 bases and 7 bases respectively, with 9 bases between them. The CDR3 totals 13 residues.

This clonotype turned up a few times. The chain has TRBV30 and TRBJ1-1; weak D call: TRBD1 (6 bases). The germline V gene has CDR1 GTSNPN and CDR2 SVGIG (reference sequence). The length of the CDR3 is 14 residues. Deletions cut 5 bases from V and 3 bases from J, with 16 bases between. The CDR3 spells CAWQRGTHYTEAFF. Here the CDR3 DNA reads TGTGCCTGGCAACGAGGGACACACTACACTGAAGCTTTCTTT.

The CDR3 DNA reads TGTGCCAGCAGTTACGAAAGAGGAACTTACGAGCAGTACTTC. Amino acids: CASSYERGTYEQYF. The V gene is TRBV6-6, the J gene TRBJ2-7; no firm D call. V was clipped by 2 bases and J by 4 bases, with 12 bases between them. Germline V gives CDR1 MNHNY, CDR2 SVGAGI (reference sequence). This CDR3 region has 14 residues.

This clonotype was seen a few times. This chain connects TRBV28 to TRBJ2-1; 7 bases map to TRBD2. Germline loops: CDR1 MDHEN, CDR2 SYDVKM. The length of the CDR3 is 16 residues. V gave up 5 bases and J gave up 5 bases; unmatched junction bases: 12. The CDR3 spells CASSLPLGRGDNEQFF. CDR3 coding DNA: TGTGCCAGCAGTCTACCGCTGGGGAGGGGCGACAATGAGCAGTTCTTC.

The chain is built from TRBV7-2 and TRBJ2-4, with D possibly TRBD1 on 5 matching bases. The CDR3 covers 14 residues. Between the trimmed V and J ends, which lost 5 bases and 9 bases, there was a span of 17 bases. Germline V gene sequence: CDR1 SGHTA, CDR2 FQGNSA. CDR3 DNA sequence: TGTGCCAGCAGCCAAGATCGCACAGGATCCATTCAGTACTTC. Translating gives CASSQDRTGSIQYF.

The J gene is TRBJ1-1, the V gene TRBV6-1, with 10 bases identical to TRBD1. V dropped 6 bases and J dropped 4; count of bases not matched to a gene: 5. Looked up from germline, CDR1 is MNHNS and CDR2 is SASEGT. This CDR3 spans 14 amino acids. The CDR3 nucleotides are TGTGCCAGCAGGCAAGGACAGGGGGGCACTGAAGCTTTCTTT. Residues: CASRQGQGGTEAFF.

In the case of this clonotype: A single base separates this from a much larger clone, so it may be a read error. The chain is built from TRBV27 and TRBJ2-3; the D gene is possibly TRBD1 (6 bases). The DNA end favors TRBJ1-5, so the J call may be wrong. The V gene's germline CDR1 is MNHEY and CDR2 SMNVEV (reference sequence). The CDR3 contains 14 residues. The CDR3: CASSLTGFTDTQHF. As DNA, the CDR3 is TGTGCCAGCAGTCTAACAGGGTTCACAGATACGCAGCATTTT.

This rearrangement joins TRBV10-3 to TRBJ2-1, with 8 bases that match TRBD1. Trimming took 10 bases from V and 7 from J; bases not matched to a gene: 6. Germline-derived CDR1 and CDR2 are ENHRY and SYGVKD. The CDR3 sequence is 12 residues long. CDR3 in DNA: TGTGCCACCGGAGGACAGGGTAATGAGCAGTTCTTC. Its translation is CATGGQGNEQFF.

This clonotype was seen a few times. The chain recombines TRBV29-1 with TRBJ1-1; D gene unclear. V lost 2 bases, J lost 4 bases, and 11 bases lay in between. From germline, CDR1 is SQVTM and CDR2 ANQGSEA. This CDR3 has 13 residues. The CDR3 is CSVEKGKGTEAFF. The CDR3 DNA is TGCAGCGTTGAAAAGGGCAAGGGCACTGAAGCTTTCTTT. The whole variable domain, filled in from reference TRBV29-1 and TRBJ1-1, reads SAVISQKPSRDICQRGTSLTIQCQVDSQVTMMFWYRQQPGQSLTLIATANQGSEATYESGFVIDKFPISRPNLTFSTLTVSNMSPEDSSIYLCSVEKGKGTEAFFGQGTRLTVV.

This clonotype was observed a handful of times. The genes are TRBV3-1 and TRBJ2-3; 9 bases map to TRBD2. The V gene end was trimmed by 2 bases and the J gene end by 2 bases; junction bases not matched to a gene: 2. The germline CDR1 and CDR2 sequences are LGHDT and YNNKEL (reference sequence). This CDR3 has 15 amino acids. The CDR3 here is CASSQPSGATDTQYF. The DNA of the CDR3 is TGTGCCAGCAGCCAACCTAGCGGGGCCACAGATACGCAGTATTTT.

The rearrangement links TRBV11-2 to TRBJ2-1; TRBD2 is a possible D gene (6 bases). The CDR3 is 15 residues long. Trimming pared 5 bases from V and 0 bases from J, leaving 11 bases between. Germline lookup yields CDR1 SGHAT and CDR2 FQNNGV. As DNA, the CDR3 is TGTGCCAGCAGCCCGGGACTCCTCTCCTACAATGAGCAGTTCTTC. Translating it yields CASSPGLLSYNEQFF.

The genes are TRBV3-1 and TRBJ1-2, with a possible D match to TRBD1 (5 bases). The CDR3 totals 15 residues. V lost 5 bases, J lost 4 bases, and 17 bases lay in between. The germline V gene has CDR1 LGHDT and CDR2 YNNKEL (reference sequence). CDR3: CASSFATGRIYGYTF. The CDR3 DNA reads TGTGCCAGCAGCTTCGCCACAGGCCGAATCTATGGCTACACCTTC. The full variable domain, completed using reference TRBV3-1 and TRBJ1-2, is DTAVSQTPKYLVTQMGNDKSIKCEQNLGHDTMYWYKQDSKKFLKIMFSYNNKELIINETVPNRFSPKSPDKAHLNLHINSLELGDSAVYFCASSFATGRIYGYTFGSGTRLTVV.

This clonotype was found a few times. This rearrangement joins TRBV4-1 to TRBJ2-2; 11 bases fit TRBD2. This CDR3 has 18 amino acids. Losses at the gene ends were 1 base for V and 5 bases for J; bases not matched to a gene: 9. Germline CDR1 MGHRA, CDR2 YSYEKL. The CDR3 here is CASSQGRLAGGSTGELFF. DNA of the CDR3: TGCGCCAGCAGCCAAGGTCGGCTAGCGGGGGGTTCTACCGGGGAGCTGTTTTTT.

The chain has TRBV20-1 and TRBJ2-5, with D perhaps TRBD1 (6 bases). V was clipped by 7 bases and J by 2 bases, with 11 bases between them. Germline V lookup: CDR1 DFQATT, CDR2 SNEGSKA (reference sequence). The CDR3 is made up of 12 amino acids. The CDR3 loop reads CSVTRGQETQYF. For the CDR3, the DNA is TGCAGTGTTACCAGGGGTCAAGAGACCCAGTACTTC.

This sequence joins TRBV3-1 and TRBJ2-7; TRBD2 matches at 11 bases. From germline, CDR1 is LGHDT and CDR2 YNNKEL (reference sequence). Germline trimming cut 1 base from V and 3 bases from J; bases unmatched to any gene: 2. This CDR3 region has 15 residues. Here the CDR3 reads CASSQALAGVYEQYF. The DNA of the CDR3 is TGTGCCAGCAGCCAAGCACTAGCGGGGGTCTACGAGCAGTACTTC.

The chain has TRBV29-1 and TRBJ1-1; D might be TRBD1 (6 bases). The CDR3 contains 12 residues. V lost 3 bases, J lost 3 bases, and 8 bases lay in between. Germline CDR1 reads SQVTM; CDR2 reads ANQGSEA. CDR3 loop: CSVDPGDTEAFF. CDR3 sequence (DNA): TGCAGCGTTGATCCAGGGGACACTGAAGCTTTCTTT.